This TCR beta chain was profiled in a study of blood T cell repertoires in COVID-19. Study-wide context: Italy, Spain and the United States were the sources of the convalescent and acute COVID-19 samples. Sources were T cells, B-cell-depleted T cells, or PBMCs; the material itself was cDNA or gDNA.

The protocol was immunoSEQ multiplex PCR, while the TCRdb copy is restricted to in-frame clones and leaves out a portion. The sample contains more than 30,000 clones, around 86% of which appear only once. The V and J ends lost 2 bases and 8 bases, in that order; junction bases with no gene match: 13. The V gene's germline CDR1 is MNHEY and CDR2 SVGAGI. The CDR3 length is 16 residues. The receptor was derived from a man over 45 with active or convalescent COVID-19. The sample consisted of peripheral blood. The rearrangement joins TRBV6-5 to TRBJ1-2; 8 bases align to TRBD1. The CDR3 DNA follows: TGTGCCAGCAGTTACGTAATGGAGGGACAGGATTTAGGCTACACCTTC. The encoded protein is CASSYVMEGQDLGYTF.